Each of the 24 T cell receptor beta chains below was sequenced from the same sample in a study of T cell responses to AZD1222 COVID-19 vaccine. Profiled with immunoSEQ multiplex PCR; TCRdb holds only in-frame clones, not every one. The profile shows roughly 80,000 clones, about nine tenths of them singletons. This sample comprised peripheral blood, obtained 28 days after the second AZD1222 dose. These receptors all come from an adult who received the AZD1222 COVID-19 vaccine.

V is TRBV2 and J is TRBJ1-6; D is undetermined. CDR1 and CDR2 (germline): SNHLY, FYNNEI. V was clipped by 0 bases and J by 0 bases, with 12 bases between them. The CDR3 is 18 amino acids. In DNA, the CDR3 is TGTGCCAGCAGTGAAGCGCCTCCCTCGAGCTCCTATAATTCACCCCTCCACTTT. Translation: CASSEAPPSSSYNSPLHF.

This clone appeared once. The chain carries TRBV19 and TRBJ1-5, with TRBD1 identical over 8 bases. Germline lookup yields CDR1 LNHDA and CDR2 SQIVND (reference sequence). J lost 1 base, V lost 4 bases, and 3 bases had no gene match. CDR3 length: 15 residues. CDR3 amino acids: CASSTQGASNQPQHF. CDR3 nucleotide sequence: TGTGCCAGTAGTACGCAGGGGGCGAGCAATCAGCCCCAGCATTTT.

J is TRBJ1-2 and V is TRBV24-1; weak D call: TRBD1 (6 bases). The length of the CDR3 is 12 residues. Germline lookup yields CDR1 KGHDR and CDR2 SFDVKD. V lost 11 bases and J lost 4, with 13 bases in between. The CDR3 spells CAIPGTPYGYTF. The CDR3 DNA follows: TGTGCCATCCCCGGGACACCCTATGGCTACACCTTC.

V usage is TRBV28 and J usage is TRBJ1-1; D possibly corresponds to TRBD1 (6 bases). The germline V gene encodes CDR1 MDHEN and CDR2 SYDVKM. The V end lost 7 bases, the J end lost 7 bases, and 10 bases lay between the germline ends. The CDR3 contains 11 residues. The CDR3 is CASIGGREAFF. The CDR3 bases are TGTGCCAGCATTGGGGGGCGTGAAGCTTTCTTT.

The chain employs TRBV4-3 and TRBJ1-1; TRBD1 might be the D (5 bases). V lost 0 bases and J 4 bases, leaving 6 bases between the germline ends. Germline loops: CDR1 LGHNA, CDR2 YSLEER. This CDR3 is built from 13 residues. Here the CDR3 reads CASSQEGVTEAFF. The CDR3 DNA sequence: TGCGCCAGCAGCCAAGAGGGGGTCACTGAAGCTTTCTTT.

This chain joins TRBV5-5 and TRBJ1-2; tentatively, D is TRBD1 (6 bases). Germline CDR1 is SGHKS and CDR2 is YYEKEE (reference sequence). CDR3 length: 14 residues. Trimming pared 4 bases from V and 7 bases from J, leaving 17 bases between. CDR3 loop: CASSQGGARPGYTF. The CDR3 DNA reads TGTGCCAGCAGCCAAGGGGGGGCTAGGCCTGGCTACACCTTC.

The gene calls are TRBV2 and TRBJ1-4; the D gene is possibly TRBD1 (5 bases). Germline V gene lookup returns CDR1 SNHLY and CDR2 FYNNEI. The CDR3 is 14 residues long. Between the trimmed V and J ends, which lost 6 bases and 5 bases, there was a span of 13 bases. DNA of the CDR3: TGTGCCAGCAGGCAGTCGGAGGGGAATGAAAAACTGTTTTTT. Residues: CASRQSEGNEKLFF.

The chain joins TRBV5-4 to TRBJ1-4; 8 nucleotides match TRBD1. Germline loops: CDR1 SGHNT, CDR2 YYREEE (reference sequence). The CDR3 is 16 amino acids. Trimming at V came to 0 bases and at J to 3 bases, leaving 4 bases not matched to a gene. The CDR3 protein is CASSLGQGRPNEKLFF. The CDR3 region has the DNA TGTGCCAGCAGCTTGGGACAGGGGAGGCCTAATGAAAAACTGTTTTTT.

This chain joins TRBV18 and TRBJ1-6; TRBD1 matches 8 bases. Germline V gene data show CDR1 as KGHSH and CDR2 as LQKENI. The J segment lost 12 bases and the V segment lost 3 bases, leaving 16 bases of the junction unmatched. The CDR3 totals 17 residues. CDR3 amino acids: CASSPSMRTGSVGPLHF. CDR3 in DNA: TGTGCCAGCTCACCTTCTATGCGGACAGGGAGCGTAGGACCCCTCCACTTT.

The chain joins TRBV27 to TRBJ1-6; 7 bases map to TRBD1. This CDR3 is built from 15 residues. CDR1 is MNHEY and CDR2 is SMNVEV in the germline V gene (reference sequence). V gave up 5 bases and J gave up 0 bases; unmatched junction bases: 1. CDR3 nucleotides: TGTGCCAGCAGTCGACAGGGCTCCTATAATTCACCCCTCCACTTT. It yields the protein CASSRQGSYNSPLHF.

The gene calls are TRBV28 and TRBJ1-6; the match to TRBD1 covers 9 bases. V lost 5 bases, J lost 3 bases, and 17 bases stayed unmatched. Per germline, CDR1 MDHEN and CDR2 SYDVKM. The CDR3 totals 20 residues. In DNA form, the CDR3 reads TGTGCCAGCAGTCCATATCTTACCAAAAACAGGGGGCACTATAATTCACCCCTCCACTTT. It yields the protein CASSPYLTKNRGHYNSPLHF. The variable domain in full, completed from reference TRBV28 and TRBJ1-6, reads DVKVTQSSRYLVKRTGEKVFLECVQDMDHENMFWYRQDPGLGLRLIYFSYDVKMKEKGDIPEGYSVSREKKERFSLILESASTNQTSMYLCASSPYLTKNRGHYNSPLHFGNGTRLTVT.

The CDR3 sequence is CASSTGWGTGELFF. The CDR3 bases are TGTGCCAGCAGCACAGGGTGGGGCACCGGGGAGCTGTTTTTT. The V call is TRBV5-4, the J call TRBJ2-2; D perhaps matches TRBD1 (6 bases). Germline V gene lookup returns CDR1 SGHNT and CDR2 YYREEE (reference sequence). The CDR3 consists of 14 residues. The germline V and J ends were trimmed by 4 bases and 4 bases, with 11 bases remaining between them.

CDR3: CASSNRDRNQPQHF. In DNA, the CDR3 is TGTGCCAGCAGTAACAGGGACCGAAATCAGCCCCAGCATTTT. The rearrangement links TRBV6-2 or TRBV6-3 to TRBJ1-5, with D perhaps matching TRBD1 (6 bases). Trimming stripped 5 bases from V and 4 bases from J, with 12 bases between. Germline V gene data show CDR1 as MNHEY and CDR2 as SVGEGT. This CDR3 is 14 amino acids long.

This chain links TRBV19 with TRBJ1-2; 7 positions agree with TRBD1. V lost 5 bases and J lost 7; bases outside the gene matches: 13. The CDR3 is 15 amino acids. Per the germline V gene, CDR1 is LNHDA and CDR2 is SQIVND (reference sequence). The CDR3 spells CASSPSTGIRTGYTF. The CDR3 bases are TGTGCCAGTAGTCCATCGACAGGGATCCGGACTGGCTACACCTTC.

The V and J genes are TRBV9 and TRBJ2-7, with a tentative D call TRBD1 (6 bases). V gave up 4 bases and J gave up 5 bases, with 22 bases separating them. CDR1 is SGDLS and CDR2 is YYNGEE in the germline V gene. The CDR3 spans 16 residues. CDR3 in DNA: TGTGCCAGCAGCACATTCGATAGGACAGTTACTGACGAGCAGTACTTC. Amino acid sequence: CASSTFDRTVTDEQYF.

The chain is built from TRBV6-5 and TRBJ1-1, with unresolved D. There are 13 residues in the CDR3. Trimming removed 6 bases at V and 0 bases at J, with 8 bases between. Germline CDR1 reads MNHEY; CDR2 reads SVGAGI. CDR3 nucleotides: TGTGCCAGCAGGGCCGGGGTGAACACTGAAGCTTTCTTT. Translating it yields CASRAGVNTEAFF.

This rearrangement joins TRBV11-1 to TRBJ2-2, with D uncertain. The CDR3 runs to 13 residues. Trimming took 6 bases from V and 7 from J, leaving 12 bases between them. Per the germline V gene, CDR1 is SGHAT and CDR2 is FQDESV (reference sequence). The CDR3 DNA follows: TGTGCCAGCAGGCTGGGAAGAAACGGGGAGCTGTTTTTT. This translates into CASRLGRNGELFF.

This sequence joins TRBV10-3 and TRBJ1-5; TRBD1 agrees at 8 bases. The CDR3 covers 14 residues. From germline, CDR1 is ENHRY and CDR2 SYGVKD. V gave up 3 bases and J gave up 6 bases; unmatched junction bases: 4. Written as DNA, the CDR3 is TGTGCCATCAGTGACGGACAGGGAACTCAGCCCCAGCATTTT. This encodes CAISDGQGTQPQHF.

The chain is built from TRBV5-6 and TRBJ2-7; a weak D match, TRBD2 (5 bases). The CDR3 is 16 residues long. Trimming removed 0 bases from V and 7 bases from J, with 20 bases in between. Germline assignment: CDR1 SGHDT and CDR2 YYEEEE. The CDR3 loop is CASSLGGWGAGREQYF. The CDR3 nucleotides read TGTGCCAGCAGCTTGGGAGGGTGGGGAGCCGGCCGGGAGCAGTACTTC. Full variable domain (rest looked up from reference TRBV5-6 and TRBJ2-7): DAGVTQSPTHLIKTRGQQVTLRCSPKSGHDTVSWYQQALGQGPQFIFQYYEEEERQRGNFPDRFSGHQFPNYSSELNVNALLLGDSALYLCASSLGGWGAGREQYFGPGTRLTVT.

The genes are TRBV6-4 and TRBJ2-3; 8 positions match TRBD2. The CDR3 spans 14 residues. Germline V gene lookup returns CDR1 MRHNA and CDR2 SNTAGT. Trimming removed 5 bases from V and 2 bases from J; junction bases left unmatched: 3. The CDR3 bases are TGTGCCAGCAGTAGCGGGGGAGTCACAGATACGCAGTATTTT. This encodes CASSSGGVTDTQYF.

The V call is TRBV21-1, the J call TRBJ1-1; the listed D gene, TRBD1, was not tested against the DNA. TRBV21-1 is recorded as a pseudogene. This CDR3 has 15 residues. The CDR3: CASSPRQGMNTEAFF. As DNA, the CDR3 is TGTGCCAGCAGCCCGAGGCAGGGGATGAACACTGAAGCTTTCTTT.

The chain couples TRBV12-5 to TRBJ1-1; possibly TRBD1 for D (5 bases). V lost 4 bases and J 0 bases, leaving 18 bases between the germline ends. The CDR3 runs to 17 residues. Germline values: CDR1 LGHNT, CDR2 FRNRAP. CDR3 sequence: CASGYNAVDNMNTEAFF. The CDR3 nucleotides read TGTGCTAGTGGTTACAACGCAGTGGACAACATGAACACTGAAGCTTTCTTT.

V usage is TRBV30 and J usage is TRBJ2-3; the match to TRBD2 covers 12 bases. V dropped 6 bases and J dropped 6; count of bases not matched to a gene: 4. Germline assignment: CDR1 GTSNPN and CDR2 SVGIG (reference sequence). This CDR3 has 13 residues. As DNA, the CDR3 is TGTGCCTGCCTAGCGGGAGGGGGGGATACGCAGTATTTT. It yields the protein CACLAGGGDTQYF.

The chain links TRBV19 to TRBJ2-3, with D tentatively TRBD2 (5 bases). CDR3 length: 16 residues. Trimming took 5 bases from V and 1 from J, leaving 16 bases between them. CDR1 LNHDA and CDR2 SQIVND come from the germline V gene (reference sequence). The CDR3 protein is CASSRSKAAGTDTQYF. CDR3 nucleotide sequence: TGTGCCAGTAGTCGGAGTAAAGCAGCGGGCACAGATACGCAGTATTTT.